One sample yielded the 11 T cell receptor beta chains listed below, sequenced in a study of CD8+CD57+ T cells in acquired aplastic anemia. Genomic DNA constituted the template upon which TCR beta VDJ and CDR3 profiling was performed. One entry per CDR3 protein results from TCRdb running MiXCR on the reads. Of roughly 260,000 distinct CDR3 sequences in the sample, around half were seen once. Patients sequenced had flow cytometry evidence of CD8+CD57+ cell expansion. Material: sorted CD4+, CD8+, or CD8+CD57+ T cells (not recorded which) from PBMCs. Receptor source: a human donor with aplastic anemia.

This clonotype was counted many times. The rearrangement joins TRBV12-3 or TRBV12-4 to TRBJ1-2, with no clear D. The ends were cut back, 6 bases at V and 5 bases at J, with 10 bases in the middle. This CDR3 region has 12 residues. Here the CDR3 reads CASRANKYGYTF. The CDR3 coding sequence is TGTGCCAGCAGAGCTAACAAGTATGGCTACACCTTC.

This chain uses TRBV7-6 with TRBJ1-5; D unclear. The V gene lost 5 bases and the J gene lost 4 bases, with 15 bases spanning the gap. The CDR3 extends over 15 amino acids. Germline V gene data show CDR1 as SGHVS and CDR2 as FNYEAQ. The CDR3 here is CASSPTMDENQPQHF. The DNA for the CDR3 is TGTGCCAGCAGCCCCACTATGGACGAGAATCAGCCCCAGCATTTT.

V gene TRBV30 combines with J gene TRBJ2-1; 11 bases align to TRBD1. This CDR3 has 14 amino acids. The V segment lost 3 bases and the J segment 9 bases; nucleotides outside the gene matches: 7. Germline assignment: CDR1 GTSNPN and CDR2 SVGIG (reference sequence). The CDR3: CAWSDGTGGTEQFF. As DNA, the CDR3 is TGTGCCTGGAGCGACGGGACAGGGGGGACTGAGCAGTTCTTC.

This clonotype was observed a few times. The J gene is TRBJ2-7, the V gene TRBV7-9, with D tentatively TRBD1 (5 bases). The germline V gene encodes CDR1 SEHNR and CDR2 FQNEAQ (reference sequence). Trimming removed 2 bases at V and 2 bases at J, with 13 bases between. The length of the CDR3 is 15 residues. The DNA of the CDR3 is TGTGCCAGCAGCTTATTCGACTCACAGGCCTACGAGCAGTACTTC. Residues: CASSLFDSQAYEQYF.

The chain recombines TRBV4-3 with TRBJ1-5; maybe TRBD1 (6 bases). The length of the CDR3 is 12 residues. Between the trimmed V and J ends, which lost 3 bases and 14 bases, there was a span of 14 bases. Germline CDR1 reads LGHNA; CDR2 reads YSLEER. CDR3 in amino acids: CASSQDSAYEHF. The CDR3 nucleotides read TGCGCCAGCAGCCAGGACAGTGCCTACGAGCATTTT.

The chain couples TRBV9 to TRBJ2-7, with 12 bases matching TRBD1. CDR1 is SGDLS and CDR2 is YYNGEE in the germline V gene. The CDR3 consists of 17 residues. J lost 2 bases, V lost 3 bases, and 9 bases had no gene match. For the CDR3, the DNA is TGTGCCAGCAGCGAGGGACAGGGGGCACTGACTACCTACGAGCAGTACTTC. It encodes CASSEGQGALTTYEQYF.

V usage is TRBV28 and J usage is TRBJ2-1, with 13 bases identical to TRBD2. Germline V lookup: CDR1 MDHEN, CDR2 SYDVKM. The CDR3 totals 14 residues. J was trimmed by 8 bases and V by 5 bases; bases with no gene match: 3. This CDR3 reads CASSRTSGRHEQFF. The CDR3 DNA sequence: TGTGCCAGCAGTAGGACTAGCGGGAGACATGAGCAGTTCTTC.

This chain connects TRBV7-6 to TRBJ1-1, with D possibly TRBD1 on 5 matching bases. Trimming pared 5 bases from V and 0 bases from J, leaving 13 bases between. This CDR3 has 15 residues. The germline V gene encodes CDR1 SGHVS and CDR2 FNYEAQ. The CDR3 reads CASSRGAVLNTEAFF. CDR3 bases: TGTGCCAGCAGCAGAGGGGCAGTATTGAACACTGAAGCTTTCTTT.

The gene calls are TRBV7-2 and TRBJ2-7; 12 bases agree with TRBD2. The V gene's germline CDR1 is SGHTA and CDR2 FQGNSA. The CDR3 contains 16 residues. Trimming removed 3 bases from V and 5 bases from J; junction bases left unmatched: 8. The CDR3: CASSFWLAGGLHEQYV. CDR3 nucleotide sequence: TGTGCCAGCAGCTTTTGGCTAGCGGGGGGGCTCCACGAGCAGTACGTC.

The table lists this clonotype with many counts. The rearrangement joins TRBV10-3 to TRBJ2-7; 10 bases are shared with TRBD1. The CDR3 runs to 16 residues. The V gene end was trimmed by 2 bases and the J gene end by 3 bases; junction bases not matched to a gene: 7. Germline-derived CDR1 and CDR2 are ENHRY and SYGVKD. Here the CDR3 reads CAISESEGTGDYEQYF. CDR3 bases: TGTGCCATCAGTGAGAGCGAGGGGACAGGGGACTACGAGCAGTACTTC.

This clonotype has a count of ten or more. V and J are TRBV27 and TRBJ2-3; possibly TRBD2 for D (5 bases). The CDR3 covers 14 residues. CDR1 is MNHEY and CDR2 is SMNVEV in the germline V gene (reference sequence). V was trimmed by 6 bases and J by 10 bases, leaving 20 bases between them. The CDR3 reads CASRTTPLASAQYF. The CDR3 nucleotides are TGTGCCAGCAGAACCACGCCCCTAGCTTCAGCGCAGTATTTT.